These 18 T cell receptor beta chains were all obtained from the same sample, sequenced in a study of shared clonotypes between healthy human individuals. Sequencing was performed with immunoSEQ multiplex PCR; in TCRdb, only in-frame clones are kept and a portion is missing. The sample has around 2.5 million clones, roughly 93% seen once. The sequenced sample was naive CD4+ T cells from PBMCs. Sample subset: CD45RA+ positively selected. These TCRs come from a man younger than 30 in good health. Some clones in this sample may be carry-over from other donors' samples.

This chain connects TRBV5-4 to TRBJ1-6, with no clear D. Germline assignment: CDR1 SGHNT and CDR2 YYREEE (reference sequence). The CDR3 has 14 amino acids. The ends were cut back, 4 bases at V and 7 bases at J, with 12 bases in the middle. For the CDR3, the DNA is TGTGCCAGCAGCCCAGGAGGGATGAATTCACCCCTCCACTTT. It translates to CASSPGGMNSPLHF.

This chain connects TRBV6-1 to TRBJ2-3, with TRBD1 matching over 9 bases. CDR3 length: 14 amino acids. J was trimmed by 3 bases and V by 6 bases; bases with no gene match: 4. Germline loops: CDR1 MNHNS, CDR2 SASEGT. DNA for the CDR3: TGTGCCAGCAGGATACAGGGGGCTACAGATACGCAGTATTTT. Residues: CASRIQGATDTQYF.

The genes are TRBV19 and TRBJ2-7; D is unresolved. Between the trimmed V and J ends, which lost 6 bases and 2 bases, there was a span of 14 bases. The CDR3 covers 14 residues. Germline-derived CDR1 and CDR2 are LNHDA and SQIVND (reference sequence). The CDR3 DNA follows: TGTGCCAGTAGCCCGGAGCGATACCCCTACGAGCAGTACTTC. It is translated as CASSPERYPYEQYF.

The rearrangement uses TRBV21-1 and TRBJ1-2. TRBV21-1 is a pseudogene segment. The CDR3 is made up of 15 amino acids. CDR3 DNA sequence: TGTGCCAGCAGCACCCCAGAACTCCCTGGGGAGGGCTACACCTTC. Amino acids: CASSTPELPGEGYTF.

Only one count was recorded for this clone. The chain is built from TRBV10-3 and TRBJ1-4, with D uncertain. This CDR3 spans 15 amino acids. From germline, CDR1 is ENHRY and CDR2 SYGVKD. Trimming shortened V by 0 bases and J by 4 bases, and 9 bases separated the two germline ends. This chain's CDR3 is CAISESPAVNEKLFF. The CDR3 DNA sequence: TGTGCCATCAGTGAGTCGCCGGCGGTTAATGAAAAACTGTTTTTT.

The chain has TRBV19 and TRBJ2-1; the match to TRBD2 covers 11 bases. CDR1 is LNHDA and CDR2 is SQIVND in the germline V gene (reference sequence). The CDR3 length is 15 residues. V was pared by 4 bases and J by 5 bases, with 4 bases of the junction left unmatched. CDR3 nucleotides: TGTGCCAGTAGTACTTCGACTAGCGGGGACAATGAGCAGTTCTTC. The encoded protein is CASSTSTSGDNEQFF.

Concerning this clone: One junction end disagrees with the germline gene, perhaps due to a read error. The rearrangement joins TRBV6-6 to TRBJ2-7; either TRBD1 or TRBD2 may supply D (5 bases each). Looked up from germline, CDR1 is MNHNY and CDR2 is SVGAGI (reference sequence). The CDR3 consists of 15 residues. The chain's CDR3 is CASSYSGDPVLSNNF. The CDR3 DNA sequence: TGTGCCAGCAGTTACTCAGGGGACCCGGTCCTCAGCAATAACTTC.

The CDR3 nucleotides read TGCGCCAGCAGCCCGCCCCGGACTAGCGGGAGGGGAGATACGCAGTATTTT. Protein sequence: CASSPPRTSGRGDTQYF. V gene TRBV5-1 combines with J gene TRBJ2-3, with TRBD2 identical over 15 bases. Trimming removed 4 bases from V and 5 bases from J; junction bases left unmatched: 8. From germline, CDR1 is SGHRS and CDR2 YFSETQ. This CDR3 has 17 residues.

The rearrangement joins TRBV27 to TRBJ2-2, with D perhaps TRBD1 (5 bases). V was cut by 5 bases and J by 13 bases, with 29 bases left in between. This CDR3 region has 17 residues. Per the germline V gene, CDR1 is MNHEY and CDR2 is SMNVEV (reference sequence). The CDR3 nucleotides read TGTGCCAGCAGTCCCCTGCGACCAGGGTTCCCACGGCAGGTGCTGTTTTTT. Translated, it gives CASSPLRPGFPRQVLFF.

The chain uses TRBV11-2 and TRBJ1-2; D is uncertain. The V and J ends lost 5 bases and 0 bases respectively, with 10 bases between them. The CDR3 is 14 amino acids. Germline V gene sequence: CDR1 SGHAT, CDR2 FQNNGV. Written as DNA, the CDR3 is TGTGCCAGCAGCCCACGCCGGTCTAACTATGGCTACACCTTC. Amino acid sequence: CASSPRRSNYGYTF.

The V call is TRBV2, the J call TRBJ1-5; no firm D call. Germline CDR1 SNHLY, CDR2 FYNNEI. V lost 7 bases, J lost 3 bases, and 7 bases lay in between. The CDR3 has 12 residues. The CDR3 DNA reads TGTGCCAGCAACGACCCCAATCAGCCCCAGCATTTT. This codes for CASNDPNQPQHF.

The V call is TRBV4-1, the J call TRBJ2-2, with 7 bases that match TRBD2. After removal of 4 bases from V and 6 bases from J, the junction contained 8 bases not matched to a gene. The CDR3 contains 15 residues. The V gene's germline CDR1 is MGHRA and CDR2 YSYEKL. The CDR3 DNA follows: TGCGCCAGCAGCCTCGGTTTTAGCGGGCCCGGGGAGCTGTTTTTT. It codes for CASSLGFSGPGELFF.

The chain is built from TRBV18 and TRBJ2-7; the match to TRBD2 covers 10 bases. The ends lost 5 bases at V and 2 bases at J; junction bases unmatched: 6. Germline V CDR1 and CDR2: KGHSH, LQKENI. CDR3 length: 15 amino acids. CDR3 bases: TGTGCCAGCTCAGCTGGACTAGCGGAGGCCTACGAGCAGTACTTC. Its protein product is CASSAGLAEAYEQYF.

The chain carries TRBV11-2 and TRBJ2-5; 7 bases fit TRBD1. The CDR3 length is 14 residues. The trim removed 2 bases at V and 3 bases at J, leaving 3 bases unmatched. Germline CDR1 SGHAT, CDR2 FQNNGV. CDR3 bases: TGTGCCAGCAGCTTAAGGGACAGAAAAGAGACCCAGTACTTC. Its translation is CASSLRDRKETQYF.

The chain recombines TRBV2 with TRBJ2-5, with 7 bases fitting TRBD1. Germline V lookup: CDR1 SNHLY, CDR2 FYNNEI. The CDR3 contains 13 residues. The junction had 4 bases not matched to a gene; V was cut back by 8 bases and J by 1 base. In nucleotides, the CDR3 is TGTGCCAGCGGGGGACAGCCCCAAGAGACCCAGTACTTC. Amino acids: CASGGQPQETQYF. Combining the CDR3 with reference TRBV2 and TRBJ2-5 gives the whole variable domain EPEVTQTPSHQVTQMGQEVILRCVPISNHLYFYWYRQILGQKVEFLVSFYNNEISEKSEIFDDQFSVERPDGSNFTLKIRSTKLEDSAMYFCASGGQPQETQYFGPGTRLLVL.

CDR3 amino acids: CASQGDGGYTF. CDR3 nucleotides: TGTGCCAGCCAGGGCGACGGGGGCTACACCTTC. This chain joins TRBV28 and TRBJ1-2, with a tentative D call TRBD1 (5 bases). This CDR3 spans 11 amino acids. V lost 8 bases and J lost 8, with 12 bases in between. The germline gives CDR1 MDHEN, CDR2 SYDVKM.

V is TRBV27 and J is TRBJ1-4, with D tentatively TRBD1 (5 bases). Germline lookup yields CDR1 MNHEY and CDR2 SMNVEV (reference sequence). The length of the CDR3 is 14 residues. V was cut by 6 bases and J by 5 bases, with 13 bases left in between. The DNA of the CDR3 is TGTGCCAGCAGCCGTCCGGGGGTGAATGAAAAACTGTTTTTT. Translating gives CASSRPGVNEKLFF. The whole variable domain, filled in from reference TRBV27 and TRBJ1-4, reads EAQVTQNPRYLITVTGKKLTVTCSQNMNHEYMSWYRQDPGLGLRQIYYSMNVEVTDKGDVPEGYKVSRKEKRNFPLILESPSPNQTSLYFCASSRPGVNEKLFFGSGTQLSVL.

V is TRBV7-3 and J is TRBJ2-2, with 13 positions matching TRBD2. Germline lookup yields CDR1 SGHTA and CDR2 FQGTGA. This CDR3 comprises 18 residues. V lost 5 bases, J lost 2 bases, and 8 bases stayed unmatched. CDR3 loop: CASSRTGLAGYNTGELFF. DNA of the CDR3: TGTGCCAGCAGCCGCACGGGACTAGCGGGATACAACACCGGGGAGCTGTTTTTT. The variable domain in full, with the rest retrieved from reference TRBV7-3 and TRBJ2-2, is GAGVSQTPSNKVTEKGKYVELRCDPISGHTALYWYRQSLGQGPEFLIYFQGTGAADDSGLPNDRFFAVRPEGSVSTLKIQRTERGDSAVYLCASSRTGLAGYNTGELFFGEGSRLTVL.